The sequence of this T cell receptor (beta chain) was determined in a study of T cell repertoires in cytomegalovirus infection. Study-wide context: CMV infection and matching HLA type were both indicated by public TCR beta signatures. Findings and limits, study-wide: HLA-C-restricted CMV clonotypes gave the most frequent clonotype in two of eight donors.

The CDR3 has 14 amino acids. Germline V gene data show CDR1 as SGHVS and CDR2 as FQNEAQ. Concerning this clonotype: Its target is unknown. Compared with germline, one end of the junction differs, possibly owing to a read error.

TCRdb recomputed calls from the reads with MiXCR, one row per CDR3 protein. The sample shows approximately 6,100 distinct CDR3 sequences, about 49% of them seen only once. The chain carries TRBV7-8 and TRBJ2-7, with a tentative D call TRBD1 (6 bases). The TCR was taken from a human donor in good health (CMV status not recorded). Some clones in this sample may be carry-over from other donors' samples. Specimen: PBMCs, sequenced either directly or after in vitro stimulation (not recorded which). CDR3 residues: CAWRWDTPGDVKSF. The CDR3 DNA reads as TGTGCCTGGAGATGGGACACCCCTGGCGACGTGAAGTCCTTC.